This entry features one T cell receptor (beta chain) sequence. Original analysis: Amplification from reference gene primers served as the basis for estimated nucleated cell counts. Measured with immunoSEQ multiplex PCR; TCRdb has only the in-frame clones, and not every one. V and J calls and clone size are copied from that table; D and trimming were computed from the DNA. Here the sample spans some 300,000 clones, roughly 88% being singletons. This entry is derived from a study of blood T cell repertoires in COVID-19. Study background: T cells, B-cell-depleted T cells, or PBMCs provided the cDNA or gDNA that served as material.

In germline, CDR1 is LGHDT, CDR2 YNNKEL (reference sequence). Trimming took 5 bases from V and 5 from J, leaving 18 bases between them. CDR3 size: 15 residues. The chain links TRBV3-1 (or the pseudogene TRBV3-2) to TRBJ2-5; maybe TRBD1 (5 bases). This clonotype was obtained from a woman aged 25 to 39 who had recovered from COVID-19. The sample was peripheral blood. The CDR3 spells CASSLLTDSLETQYF. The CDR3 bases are TGTGCCAGCAGCTTGCTGACAGATTCGTTGGAGACCCAGTACTTC.